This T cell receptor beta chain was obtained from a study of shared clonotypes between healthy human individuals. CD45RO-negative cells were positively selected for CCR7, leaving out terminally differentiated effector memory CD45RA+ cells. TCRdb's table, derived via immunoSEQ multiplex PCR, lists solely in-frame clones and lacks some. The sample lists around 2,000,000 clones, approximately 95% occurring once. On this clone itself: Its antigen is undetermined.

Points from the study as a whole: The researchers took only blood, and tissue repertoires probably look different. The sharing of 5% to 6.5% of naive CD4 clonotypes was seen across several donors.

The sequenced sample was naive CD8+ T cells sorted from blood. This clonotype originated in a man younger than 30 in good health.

DNA of the CDR3: TGTGCCAGCAGCGGGGAGTGGGGACAGAACACTGAAGCTTTCTTT. Protein sequence: CASSGEWGQNTEAFF. The chain recombines TRBV9 with TRBJ1-1; tentatively, D is TRBD1 (6 bases). CDR3 length: 15 residues. Trimming stripped 3 bases from V and 1 base from J, with 13 bases between. CDR1 is SGDLS, CDR2 YYNGEE, per germline.